Shown below are 19 T cell receptor beta chains from a single sample sequenced in a study of T cells after yellow fever vaccination. TCRdb redid the calling of the 5' RACE reads with MiXCR, one entry per CDR3 protein. The table includes around 550,000 distinct CDR3 sequences, about a fifth detected once. The sample in question was PBMCs, obtained 15 days after the yellow fever booster vaccination. The source is a man aged 30 to 39 who received the YFV17D yellow fever vaccine.

This clonotype was seen a handful of times. The rearrangement joins TRBV18 to TRBJ2-7; 11 bases map to TRBD2. CDR3 length equals 15 residues. The V gene end was trimmed by 3 bases and the J gene end by 6 bases; junction bases not matched to a gene: 7. Germline values: CDR1 KGHSH, CDR2 LQKENI. CDR3 amino acids: CASSPLLAGVREQYF. The DNA of the CDR3 is TGTGCCAGCTCACCGCTACTAGCGGGAGTTCGCGAGCAGTACTTC.

This rearrangement joins TRBV9 to TRBJ2-1; D remains ambiguous. There are 12 residues in the CDR3. The V and J ends lost 2 bases and 8 bases respectively, with 8 bases between them. The germline gives CDR1 SGDLS, CDR2 YYNGEE. CDR3 region: CASSVHSYEQFF. CDR3 DNA: TGTGCCAGCAGCGTTCATAGCTATGAGCAGTTCTTC. The entire variable domain, with the rest obtained from reference TRBV9 and TRBJ2-1, is as follows: DSGVTQTPKHLITATGQRVTLRCSPRSGDLSVYWYQQSLDQGLQFLIQYYNGEERAKGNILERFSAQQFPDLHSELNLSSLELGDSALYFCASSVHSYEQFFGPGTRLTVL.

This clonotype was seen a handful of times. The chain is built from TRBV6-5 and TRBJ2-3, with 13 bases lining up with TRBD2. Germline assignment: CDR1 MNHEY and CDR2 SVGAGI. Trimming removed 0 bases from V and 0 bases from J; junction bases left unmatched: 3. The CDR3 spans 18 residues. The CDR3 is CASSYSGTSGASTDTQYF. Here the CDR3 DNA reads TGTGCCAGCAGTTACTCAGGGACTAGCGGGGCTAGCACAGATACGCAGTATTTT.

This clonotype has just a few counts. The CDR3 DNA reads TGTGCCAGCAGGAAACAATCGAGCTCCTACGAGCAGTACTTC. Protein: CASRKQSSSYEQYF. The chain joins TRBV12-3 or TRBV12-4 to TRBJ2-7; D gene unclear. Trimming stripped 6 bases from V and 0 bases from J, with 12 bases between. This CDR3 has 14 amino acids.

The chain carries TRBV18 and TRBJ2-3; the match to TRBD2 covers 8 bases. Trimming took 6 bases from V and 3 from J; bases not matched to a gene: 8. Germline loops: CDR1 KGHSH, CDR2 LQKENI. The CDR3 is 15 residues long. The CDR3 DNA is TGTGCCAGCTCTCATCGGGAGGGCCGGACAGATACGCAGTATTTT. The encoded protein is CASSHREGRTDTQYF.

There are a few counts of this clonotype. The V gene is TRBV20-1, the J gene TRBJ2-7; 10 bases are a match to TRBD2. Germline V gene data show CDR1 as DFQATT and CDR2 as SNEGSKA (reference sequence). This CDR3 has 17 residues. Trimming cost V 3 bases and J 6 bases; bases outside gene matches: 17. The CDR3 sequence: CSARDPGGSGREGEQYF. DNA for the CDR3: TGCAGTGCTAGGGACCCCGGGGGAAGCGGGAGGGAGGGCGAGCAGTACTTC.

In nucleotides, the CDR3 is TGCAGTGCTACGCGACAGGGGGAATACCACGACGAGCAGTACTTC. Translated, it gives CSATRQGEYHDEQYF. The chain is built from TRBV20-1 and TRBJ2-7; TRBD1 aligns across 9 bases. The CDR3 contains 15 residues. Germline V gene sequence: CDR1 DFQATT, CDR2 SNEGSKA (reference sequence). J lost 5 bases, V lost 4 bases, and 12 bases had no gene match.

In its sample, this clonotype was seen a few times. The CDR3 spells CASSSGVAGYYEQYF. The DNA for the CDR3 is TGTGCCAGCAGCTCGGGAGTAGCGGGTTACTACGAGCAGTACTTC. V gene TRBV7-8 combines with J gene TRBJ2-7; 7 bases agree with TRBD2. This CDR3 is built from 15 residues. V shed 4 bases and J 3 bases; nucleotides not matched to a gene: 9. CDR1 SGHVS and CDR2 FQNEAQ come from the germline V gene.

In this sample, this clonotype turned up a few times. The rearrangement links TRBV7-2 to TRBJ2-5; 11 bases are a match to TRBD2. The CDR3 is 15 residues long. The V segment lost 1 base and the J segment 12 bases; nucleotides outside the gene matches: 10. Germline CDR1 SGHTA, CDR2 FQGNSA. The CDR3 nucleotides read TGTGCCAGCAGCTTAGGACTAGCGGGACCCGGTGGGGAGTACTTC. This translates into CASSLGLAGPGGEYF.

V usage is TRBV6-5 and J usage is TRBJ1-1, with no clear D. The CDR3 is 14 residues long. Trimming removed 2 bases from V and 3 bases from J, with 10 bases in between. Per the germline V gene, CDR1 is MNHEY and CDR2 is SVGAGI. The CDR3 coding sequence is TGTGCCAGCAGTTACGGGAGTCAGGACACTGAAGCTTTCTTT. Protein product: CASSYGSQDTEAFF.

This clonotype has just a few counts. The CDR3 DNA reads TGCAGTGCTAGAGATCAGAGGGCTAGCACCCAGTACTTC. This gives the protein CSARDQRASTQYF. The chain carries TRBV20-1 and TRBJ2-5, with D possibly being TRBD2 (5 bases). From germline, CDR1 is DFQATT and CDR2 SNEGSKA (reference sequence). The CDR3 has 13 residues. V was pared by 0 bases and J by 8 bases, with 13 bases between.

The CDR3 sequence: CAISRGQSTDTQYF. DNA for the CDR3: TGTGCCATCAGCCGGGGGCAGAGCACAGATACGCAGTATTTT. This sequence joins TRBV10-3 and TRBJ2-3; D is possibly TRBD1 or TRBD2 (6 bases each). Trimming took 6 bases from V and 0 from J, leaving 10 bases between them. This CDR3 comprises 14 residues. Germline V lookup: CDR1 ENHRY, CDR2 SYGVKD.

V and J are TRBV11-2 and TRBJ2-5; D may match TRBD1 or TRBD2 (5 bases each). Germline V gives CDR1 SGHAT, CDR2 FQNNGV. V gave up 5 bases and J gave up 3 bases, with 16 bases separating them. The CDR3 totals 15 residues. The CDR3 sequence: CASSRGVVTEETQYF. The CDR3 coding sequence is TGTGCCAGCAGCCGAGGGGTAGTTACAGAAGAGACCCAGTACTTC.

There are a few counts of this clonotype. CDR3 sequence reads: CAIRETEQYF. The CDR3 coding sequence is TGTGCCATCAGGGAAACCGAGCAGTACTTC. This chain joins TRBV10-3 and TRBJ2-7; no clear D. Trimming shortened V by 6 bases and J by 6 bases, and 6 bases separated the two germline ends. Germline values: CDR1 ENHRY, CDR2 SYGVKD. The CDR3 is 10 residues long.

V and J are TRBV24-1 and TRBJ2-7, with TRBD2 identical over 10 bases. V gave up 10 bases and J gave up 3 bases; unmatched junction bases: 11. This CDR3 has 15 residues. The germline CDR1 and CDR2 sequences are KGHDR and SFDVKD. DNA of the CDR3: TGTGCCACTATGCTTCCGGGACTAGCGTTCTACGAGCAGTACTTC. Protein product: CATMLPGLAFYEQYF.

This clonotype has just a few counts. The J gene is TRBJ1-3, the V gene TRBV20-1, with D unresolved. This CDR3 has 14 amino acids. Germline lookup yields CDR1 DFQATT and CDR2 SNEGSKA (reference sequence). V was trimmed by 4 bases and J by 4 bases, leaving 14 bases between them. DNA for the CDR3: TGCAGTGCTACTCCGGACGCGTACGGAAACACCATATATTTT. It codes for CSATPDAYGNTIYF.

The chain links TRBV4-3 to TRBJ2-1, with 9 bases that match TRBD2. Per the germline V gene, CDR1 is LGHNA and CDR2 is YSLEER. The CDR3 sequence is 17 residues long. The trim removed 0 bases at V and 8 bases at J, leaving 11 bases unmatched. CDR3 sequence: CASSQEPRAGGGDEQFF. The CDR3 DNA sequence: TGCGCCAGCAGCCAAGAGCCTCGAGCGGGAGGCGGTGATGAGCAGTTCTTC.

CDR3 DNA sequence: TGCAGTTCCGGTGGGGGCGGCTACGAGCAGTACTTC. Its translation is CSSGGGGYEQYF. The chain couples TRBV20-1 to TRBJ2-7; a possible D gene is TRBD1 (6 bases). Germline CDR1 and CDR2: DFQATT and SNEGSKA (reference sequence). This CDR3 has 12 amino acids. V was trimmed by 8 bases and J by 3 bases, leaving 14 bases between them.

The chain combines TRBV5-1 with TRBJ2-1; D gene unclear. With 1 base removed from V and 5 bases from J, the gap between germline ends came to 7 bases. The germline CDR1 and CDR2 sequences are SGHRS and YFSETQ. The CDR3 is 13 amino acids. CDR3 protein: CASSLLGNNEQFF. Written as DNA, the CDR3 is TGCGCCAGCAGCTTGTTAGGAAACAATGAGCAGTTCTTC.